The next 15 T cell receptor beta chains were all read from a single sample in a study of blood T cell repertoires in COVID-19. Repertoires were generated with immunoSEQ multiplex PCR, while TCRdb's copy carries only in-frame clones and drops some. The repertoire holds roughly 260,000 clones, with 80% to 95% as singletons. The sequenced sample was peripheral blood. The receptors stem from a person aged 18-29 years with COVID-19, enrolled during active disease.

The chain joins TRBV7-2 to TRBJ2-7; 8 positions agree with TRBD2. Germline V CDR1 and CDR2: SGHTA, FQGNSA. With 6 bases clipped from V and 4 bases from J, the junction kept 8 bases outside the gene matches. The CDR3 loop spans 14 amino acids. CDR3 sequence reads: CASSESGSWYEQYF. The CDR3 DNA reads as TGTGCCAGCAGTGAAAGCGGGAGTTGGTACGAGCAGTACTTC.

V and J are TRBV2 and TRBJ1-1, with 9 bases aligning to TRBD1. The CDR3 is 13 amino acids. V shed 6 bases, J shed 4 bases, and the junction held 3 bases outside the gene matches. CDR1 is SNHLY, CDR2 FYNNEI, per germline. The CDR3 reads CASRDRGSTEAFF. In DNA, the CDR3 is TGTGCCAGCAGGGACAGGGGATCCACTGAAGCTTTCTTT.

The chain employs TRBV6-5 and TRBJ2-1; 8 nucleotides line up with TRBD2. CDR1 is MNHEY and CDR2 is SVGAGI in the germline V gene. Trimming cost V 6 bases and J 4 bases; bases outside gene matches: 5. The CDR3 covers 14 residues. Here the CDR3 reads CASRSGRPYNEQFF. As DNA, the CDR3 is TGTGCCAGCAGAAGCGGGAGACCTTACAATGAGCAGTTCTTC.

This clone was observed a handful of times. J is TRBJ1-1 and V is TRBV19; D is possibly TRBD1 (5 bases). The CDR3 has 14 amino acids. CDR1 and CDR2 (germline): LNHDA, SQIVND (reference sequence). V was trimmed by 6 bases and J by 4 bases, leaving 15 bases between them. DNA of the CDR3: TGTGCCAGTAGGGACACTCTCGTGGCCACTGAAGCTTTCTTT. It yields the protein CASRDTLVATEAFF.

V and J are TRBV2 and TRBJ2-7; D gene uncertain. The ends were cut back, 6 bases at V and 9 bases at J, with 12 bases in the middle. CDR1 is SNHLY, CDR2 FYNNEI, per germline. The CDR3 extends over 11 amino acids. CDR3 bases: TGTGCCAGCAGGCGAGAGGAGAGGCAGTACTTC. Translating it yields CASRREERQYF.

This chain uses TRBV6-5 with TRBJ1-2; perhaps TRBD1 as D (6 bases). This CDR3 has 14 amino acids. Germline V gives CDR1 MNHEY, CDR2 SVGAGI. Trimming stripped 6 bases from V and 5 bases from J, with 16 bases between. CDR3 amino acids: CASRVGQGIYGYTF. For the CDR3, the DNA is TGTGCCAGCAGGGTAGGGCAGGGGATTTATGGCTACACCTTC.

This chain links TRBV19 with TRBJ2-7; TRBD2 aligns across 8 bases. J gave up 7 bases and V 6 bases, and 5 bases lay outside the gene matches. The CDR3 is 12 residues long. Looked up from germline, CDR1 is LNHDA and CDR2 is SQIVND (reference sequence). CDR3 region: CASSGTSGEQYF. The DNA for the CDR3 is TGTGCCAGTAGCGGGACTAGTGGTGAGCAGTACTTC.

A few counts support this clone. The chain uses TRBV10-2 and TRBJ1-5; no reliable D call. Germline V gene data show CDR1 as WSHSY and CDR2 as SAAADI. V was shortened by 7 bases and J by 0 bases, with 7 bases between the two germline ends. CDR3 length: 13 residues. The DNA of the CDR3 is TGCGCCAGCACGGGGATTAGCAATCAGCCCCAGCATTTT. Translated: CASTGISNQPQHF.

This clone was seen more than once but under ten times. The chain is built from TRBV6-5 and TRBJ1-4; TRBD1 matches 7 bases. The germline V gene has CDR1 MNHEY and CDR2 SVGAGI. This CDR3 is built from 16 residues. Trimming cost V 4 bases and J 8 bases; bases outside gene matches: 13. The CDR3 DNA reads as TGTGCCAGCAGTTCCCGGGACAGTGGCATTCCAGAAAAACTGTTTTTT. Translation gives CASSSRDSGIPEKLFF.

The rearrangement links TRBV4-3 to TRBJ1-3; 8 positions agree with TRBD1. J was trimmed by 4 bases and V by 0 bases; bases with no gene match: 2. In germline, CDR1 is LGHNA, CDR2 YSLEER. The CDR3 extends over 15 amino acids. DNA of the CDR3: TGCGCCAGCAGCCAAGAGGGACAGGAGGGAAACACCATATATTTT. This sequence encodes CASSQEGQEGNTIYF.

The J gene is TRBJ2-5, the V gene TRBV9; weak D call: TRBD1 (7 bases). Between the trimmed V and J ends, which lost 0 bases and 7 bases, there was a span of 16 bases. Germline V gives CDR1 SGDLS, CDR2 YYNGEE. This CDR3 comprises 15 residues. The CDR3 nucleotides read TGTGCCAGCAGCGTAGGGGGGGACAGTGCAGGGACCCAGTACTTC. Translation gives CASSVGGDSAGTQYF.

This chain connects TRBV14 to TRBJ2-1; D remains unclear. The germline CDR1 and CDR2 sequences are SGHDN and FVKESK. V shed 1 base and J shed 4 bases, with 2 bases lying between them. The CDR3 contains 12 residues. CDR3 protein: CASSQAYNEQFF. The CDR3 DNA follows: TGTGCCAGCAGCCAAGCGTACAATGAGCAGTTCTTC.

Here the CDR3 DNA reads TGTGCCAGCAGTGAACTAGCGGGGTTCACCGGGGAGCTGTTTTTT. This translates into CASSELAGFTGELFF. The rearrangement uses TRBV2 and TRBJ2-2, with 9 bases matching TRBD2. This CDR3 is built from 15 residues. Trimming took 2 bases from V and 4 from J; bases not matched to a gene: 2. Germline CDR1 and CDR2: SNHLY and FYNNEI.

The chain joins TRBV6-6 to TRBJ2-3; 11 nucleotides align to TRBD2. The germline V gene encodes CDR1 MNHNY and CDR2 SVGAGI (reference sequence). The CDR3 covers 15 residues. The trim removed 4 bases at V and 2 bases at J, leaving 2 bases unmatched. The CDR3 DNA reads TGTGCCAGCAGTTCTAGCGGGAGGAACACAGATACGCAGTATTTT. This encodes CASSSSGRNTDTQYF.

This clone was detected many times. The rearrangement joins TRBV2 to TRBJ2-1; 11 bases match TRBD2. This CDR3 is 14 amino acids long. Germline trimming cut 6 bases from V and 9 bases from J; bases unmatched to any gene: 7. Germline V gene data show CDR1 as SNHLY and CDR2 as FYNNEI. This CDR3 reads CASRVTSGGFEQFF. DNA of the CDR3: TGTGCCAGCAGAGTCACTAGCGGGGGATTTGAGCAGTTCTTC.